A selection of T cell receptor beta chains follows, all from one sample in a study of T cells after yellow fever vaccination. TCRdb re-called the 5' RACE reads with MiXCR, one entry per CDR3 protein. The table includes about 260,000 distinct CDR3 sequences, roughly 13% detected once. Sequenced here: CD4+ T cells sorted from PBMCs, sampled 45 days after the yellow fever booster vaccination. These receptors came from a man younger than 45 who received the YFV17D yellow fever vaccine. Both conserved end residues are part of each CDR3. A D gene is named only where the DNA matches it firmly. Some rows have no size entry. The others give once, few or many, or a class for an expanded clone.

few | TRBJ1-1 | . | TRBV7-8 | CASSAQVFDTEAFF | TGTGCCAGCAGTGCTCAGGTCTTTGACACTGAAGCTTTCTTT
many | TRBJ2-7 | . | TRBV10-3 | CATGGGDPNEQYF | TGTGCCACCGGAGGGGGGGATCCGAACGAGCAGTACTTC
few | TRBJ2-5 | . | TRBV27 | CASSSSGHQFRETQYF | TGTGCCAGCAGCTCCTCGGGACACCAGTTTCGGGAGACCCAGTACTTC
few | TRBJ2-7 | TRBD1 | TRBV13 | CASSSTGQGRDEQYF | TGTGCCAGCAGCTCCACGGGACAGGGTCGCGACGAGCAGTACTTC
few | TRBJ2-5 | TRBD2 | TRBV27 | CASSYRTSGQETQYF | TGTGCCAGCAGTTACAGGACTAGCGGTCAAGAGACCCAGTACTTC
. | TRBJ2-1 | TRBD1 | TRBV5-4 | CASSGGQGVYEQFF | TGTGCCAGCAGCGGCGGACAGGGGGTATATGAGCAGTTCTTC
few | TRBJ2-7 | TRBD1 | TRBV20-1 | CSARPGQGSGEQYF | TGCAGTGCCAGACCGGGACAGGGATCCGGCGAGCAGTACTTC
few | TRBJ2-3 | TRBD2 | TRBV7-2 | CASTLTSGYTDTQYF | TGTGCCAGCACCCTGACTAGCGGATACACAGATACGCAGTATTTT
. | TRBJ2-7 | TRBD2 | TRBV20-1 | CSARDSGILTREQYF | TGCAGTGCTAGAGATAGCGGGATACTTACGAGGGAGCAGTACTTC
few | TRBJ2-7 | . | TRBV7-2 | CASSLVGAQQYF | TGTGCCAGCAGCTTAGTTGGGGCCCAGCAGTACTTC
. | TRBJ2-2 | . | TRBV30 | CAWSVGSGELFF | TGTGCCTGGAGTGTAGGGAGCGGGGAGCTGTTTTTT
. | TRBJ2-7 | TRBD1 | TRBV11-1 | CASSLRVGTAMGAYEQYF | TGTGCCAGCAGCTTACGGGTCGGGACAGCCATGGGAGCCTACGAGCAGTACTTC
few | TRBJ2-1 | . | TRBV4-1 | CASSQDFTESYNEQFF | TGCGCCAGCAGCCAAGACTTTACAGAATCCTACAATGAGCAGTTCTTC
few | TRBJ1-5 | TRBD1 | TRBV20-1 | CSARVYRGNQPQHF | TGCAGTGCTAGAGTTTACAGGGGAAATCAGCCCCAGCATTTT
. | TRBJ1-4 | . | TRBV12-3/TRBV12-4 | CASSLWGSEKLFF | TGTGCCAGCAGTTTATGGGGTAGTGAAAAACTGTTTTTT
. | TRBJ1-1 | . | TRBV25-1 | CASSEEWGARAFF | TGTGCCAGCAGTGAAGAGTGGGGTGCGAGGGCTTTCTTT
many | TRBJ2-3 | TRBD2 | TRBV10-3 | CAIRPAGGREDTQYF | TGTGCCATCAGACCAGCGGGAGGGCGGGAGGATACGCAGTATTTT
few | TRBJ1-5 | . | TRBV6-1 | CASMGGSNQPQHF | TGTGCCAGCATGGGGGGAAGCAATCAGCCCCAGCATTTT
. | TRBJ2-2 | . | TRBV5-1 | CASSFTASNTGELFF | TGCGCCAGCAGCTTTACAGCTTCGAACACCGGGGAGCTGTTTTTT
few | TRBJ2-5 | TRBD1 | TRBV12-3/TRBV12-4 | CASSLDPADRDQETQYF | TGTGCCAGCAGCCTAGACCCAGCTGACAGGGACCAAGAGACCCAGTACTTC
. | TRBJ2-5 | TRBD2 | TRBV20-1 | CSAWGGLAGPETQYF | TGCAGTGCTTGGGGGGGGCTAGCGGGACCCGAGACCCAGTACTTC
many | TRBJ2-1 | . | TRBV29-1 | CSVDGNEQFF | TGCAGCGTTGATGGAAATGAGCAGTTCTTC
. | TRBJ2-7 | . | TRBV23-1 | CASSHCYEQYF | TGCGCCAGCAGTCATTGTTACGAGCAGTACTTC
. | TRBJ2-3 | . | TRBV7-3 | CASSPQAGNTDTQYF | TGTGCCAGCAGCCCCCAAGCGGGTAACACAGATACGCAGTATTTT
many | TRBJ2-5 | TRBD2 | TRBV29-1 | CSVVSSGRETQYF | TGCAGCGTTGTGTCTAGCGGGAGGGAGACCCAGTACTTC
. | TRBJ2-5 | . | TRBV4-3 | CASSQDWKRETQYF | TGCGCCAGCAGCCAAGATTGGAAGAGGGAGACCCAGTACTTC